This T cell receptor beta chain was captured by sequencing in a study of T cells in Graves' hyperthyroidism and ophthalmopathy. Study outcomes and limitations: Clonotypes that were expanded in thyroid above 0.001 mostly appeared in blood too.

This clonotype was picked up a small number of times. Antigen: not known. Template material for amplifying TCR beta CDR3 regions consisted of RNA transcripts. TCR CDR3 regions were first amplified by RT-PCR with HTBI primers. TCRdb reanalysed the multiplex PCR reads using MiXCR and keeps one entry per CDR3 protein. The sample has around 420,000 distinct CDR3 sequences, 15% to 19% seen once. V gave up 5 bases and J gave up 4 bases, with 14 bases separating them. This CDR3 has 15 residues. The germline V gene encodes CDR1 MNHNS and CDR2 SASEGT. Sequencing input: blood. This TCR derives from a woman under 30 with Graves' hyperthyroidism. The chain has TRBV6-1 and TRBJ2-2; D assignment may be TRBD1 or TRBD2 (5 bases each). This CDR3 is CASSPRDHSTGELFF. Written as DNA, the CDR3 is TGTGCCAGCAGTCCCCGGGACCACTCCACCGGGGAGCTGTTTTTT.